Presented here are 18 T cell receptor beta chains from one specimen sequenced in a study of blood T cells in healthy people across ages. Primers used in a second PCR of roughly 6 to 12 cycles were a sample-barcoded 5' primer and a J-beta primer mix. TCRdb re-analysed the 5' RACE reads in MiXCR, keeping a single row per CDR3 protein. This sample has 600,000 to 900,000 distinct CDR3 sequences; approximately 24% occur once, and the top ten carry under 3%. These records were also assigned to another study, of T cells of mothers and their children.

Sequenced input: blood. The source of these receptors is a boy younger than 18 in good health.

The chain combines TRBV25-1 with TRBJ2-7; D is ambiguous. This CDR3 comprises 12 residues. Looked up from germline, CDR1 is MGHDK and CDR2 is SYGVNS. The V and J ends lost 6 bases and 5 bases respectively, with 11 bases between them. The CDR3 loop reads CASRSHTDEQYF. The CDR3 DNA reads TGTGCCAGCAGGTCCCACACCGACGAGCAGTACTTC.

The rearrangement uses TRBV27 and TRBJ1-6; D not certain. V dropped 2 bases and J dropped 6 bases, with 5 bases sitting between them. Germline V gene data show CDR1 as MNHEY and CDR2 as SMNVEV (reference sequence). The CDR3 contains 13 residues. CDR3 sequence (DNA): TGTGCCAGCAGTTTAGTGGGTAATTCACCCCTCCACTTT. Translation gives CASSLVGNSPLHF.

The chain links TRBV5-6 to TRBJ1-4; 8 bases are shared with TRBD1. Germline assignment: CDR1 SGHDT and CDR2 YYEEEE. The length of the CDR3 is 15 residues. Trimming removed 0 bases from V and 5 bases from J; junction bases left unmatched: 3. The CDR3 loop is CASSLGTGQNEKLFF. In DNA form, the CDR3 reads TGTGCCAGCAGCTTGGGGACAGGGCAGAATGAAAAACTGTTTTTT. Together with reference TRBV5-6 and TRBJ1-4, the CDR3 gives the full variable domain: DAGVTQSPTHLIKTRGQQVTLRCSPKSGHDTVSWYQQALGQGPQFIFQYYEEEERQRGNFPDRFSGHQFPNYSSELNVNALLLGDSALYLCASSLGTGQNEKLFFGSGTQLSVL.

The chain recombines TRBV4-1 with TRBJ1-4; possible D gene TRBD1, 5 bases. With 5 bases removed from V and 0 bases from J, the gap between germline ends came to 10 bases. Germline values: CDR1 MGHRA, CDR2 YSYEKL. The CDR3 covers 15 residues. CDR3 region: CASSSLGATNEKLFF. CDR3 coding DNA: TGCGCCAGCAGCTCACTGGGGGCAACTAATGAAAAACTGTTTTTT.

The CDR3 loop reads CASCKGRGYGYTF. The DNA of the CDR3 is TGTGCCAGTTGTAAGGGCCGGGGCTATGGCTACACCTTC. V is TRBV19 and J is TRBJ1-2; no definite D call. The germline CDR1 and CDR2 sequences are LNHDA and SQIVND (reference sequence). V lost 8 bases and J 4 bases, leaving 14 bases between the germline ends. The CDR3 runs 13 residues.

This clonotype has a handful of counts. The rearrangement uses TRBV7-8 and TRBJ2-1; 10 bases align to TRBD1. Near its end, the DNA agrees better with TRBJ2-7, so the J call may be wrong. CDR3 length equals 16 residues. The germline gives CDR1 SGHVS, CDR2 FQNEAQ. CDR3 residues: CASSLPMDRGAYEQYF. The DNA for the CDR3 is TGTGCCAGCAGCTTACCTATGGACAGGGGGGCCTACGAGCAGTACTTC.

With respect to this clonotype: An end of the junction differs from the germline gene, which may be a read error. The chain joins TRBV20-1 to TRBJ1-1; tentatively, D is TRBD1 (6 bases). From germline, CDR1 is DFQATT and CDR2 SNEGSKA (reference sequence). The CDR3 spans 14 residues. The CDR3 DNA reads TGCAGTGCTAGAGAGCAGGGGATGAACACTGGAGCTTTCTTT. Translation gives CSAREQGMNTGAFF.

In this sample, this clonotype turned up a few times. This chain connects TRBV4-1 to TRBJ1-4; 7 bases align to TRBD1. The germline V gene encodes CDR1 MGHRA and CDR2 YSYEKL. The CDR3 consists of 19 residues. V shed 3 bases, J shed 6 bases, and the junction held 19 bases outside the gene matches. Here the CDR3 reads CASSHRPGTASRGDEKLFF. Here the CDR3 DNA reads TGCGCCAGCAGCCATCGCCCTGGGACAGCCTCCCGAGGGGATGAAAAACTGTTTTTT.

The DNA of the CDR3 is TGCGCCAGCAGCTTCACAACAGGCGTATCCTACAATGAGCAGTTCTTC. Its protein product is CASSFTTGVSYNEQFF. The chain links TRBV5-1 to TRBJ2-1, with D maybe TRBD1 (5 bases). Germline CDR1 and CDR2: SGHRS and YFSETQ. Deletions cut 2 bases from V and 1 base from J, with 13 bases between. This CDR3 contains 16 residues.

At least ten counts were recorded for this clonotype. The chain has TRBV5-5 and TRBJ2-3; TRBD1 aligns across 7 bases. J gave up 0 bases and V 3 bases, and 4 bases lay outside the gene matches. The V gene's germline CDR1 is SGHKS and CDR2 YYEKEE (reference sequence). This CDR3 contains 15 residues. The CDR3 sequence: CASSSGTASTDTQYF. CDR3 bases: TGTGCCAGCAGCTCCGGGACAGCTAGCACAGATACGCAGTATTTT.

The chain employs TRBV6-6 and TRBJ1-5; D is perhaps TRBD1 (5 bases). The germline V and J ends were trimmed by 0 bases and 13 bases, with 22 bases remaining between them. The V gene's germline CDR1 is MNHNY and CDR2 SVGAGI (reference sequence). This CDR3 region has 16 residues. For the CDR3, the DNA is TGTGCCAGCAGTTACTCGAGGGGAGAATGGACCCTCACGCAGCATTTT. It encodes CASSYSRGEWTLTQHF.

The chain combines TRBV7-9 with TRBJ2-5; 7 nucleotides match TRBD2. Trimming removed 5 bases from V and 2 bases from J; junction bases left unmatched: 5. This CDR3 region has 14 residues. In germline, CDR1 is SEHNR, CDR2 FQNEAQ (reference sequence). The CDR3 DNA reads TGTGCCAGCAGCGCCCTAGCGGAACAAGAGACCCAGTACTTC. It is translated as CASSALAEQETQYF.

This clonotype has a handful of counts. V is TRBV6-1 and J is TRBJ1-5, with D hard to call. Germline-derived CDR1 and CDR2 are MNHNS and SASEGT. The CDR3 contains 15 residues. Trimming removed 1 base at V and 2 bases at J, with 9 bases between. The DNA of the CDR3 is TGTGCCAGCAGTGAAGTATCCATCGGCAATCAGCCCCAGCATTTT. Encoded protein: CASSEVSIGNQPQHF.

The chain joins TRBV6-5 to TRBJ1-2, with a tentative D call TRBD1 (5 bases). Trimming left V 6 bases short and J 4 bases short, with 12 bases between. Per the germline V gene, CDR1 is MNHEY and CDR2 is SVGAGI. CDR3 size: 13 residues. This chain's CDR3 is CASSGTEPYGYTF. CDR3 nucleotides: TGTGCCAGCAGCGGGACGGAACCCTATGGCTACACCTTC.

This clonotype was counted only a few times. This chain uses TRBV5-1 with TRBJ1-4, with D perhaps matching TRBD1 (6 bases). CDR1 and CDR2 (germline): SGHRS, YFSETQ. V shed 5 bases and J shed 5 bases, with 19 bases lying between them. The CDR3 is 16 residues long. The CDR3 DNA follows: TGCGCCAGCAGGAGGGGGACGGAGGGGAGGAATGAAAAACTGTTTTTT. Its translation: CASRRGTEGRNEKLFF.

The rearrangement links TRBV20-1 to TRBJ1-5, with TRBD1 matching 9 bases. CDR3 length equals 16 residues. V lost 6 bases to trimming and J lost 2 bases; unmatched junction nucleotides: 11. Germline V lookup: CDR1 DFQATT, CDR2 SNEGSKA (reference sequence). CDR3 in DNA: TGCAGTGCCAGGAACAGGGGGCGATGGGGCAATCAGCCCCAGCATTTT. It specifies CSARNRGRWGNQPQHF.

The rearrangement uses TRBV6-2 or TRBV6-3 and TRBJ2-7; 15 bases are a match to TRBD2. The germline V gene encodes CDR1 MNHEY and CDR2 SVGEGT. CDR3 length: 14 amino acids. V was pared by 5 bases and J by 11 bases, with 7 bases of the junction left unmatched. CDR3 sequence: CASSQGLAGGLEYF. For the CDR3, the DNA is TGTGCCAGCAGTCAAGGACTAGCGGGGGGGCTTGAGTACTTC.

This CDR3 reads CASSLEKGNTGELFF. CDR3 DNA: TGTGCCAGCAGCTTGGAGAAGGGGAACACCGGGGAGCTGTTTTTT. The V and J genes are TRBV5-8 and TRBJ2-2, with D unclear. The CDR3 runs 15 residues. Trimming removed 0 bases at V and 1 base at J, with 7 bases between. Germline loops: CDR1 SGHTS, CDR2 YDEGEE. The variable domain in full, with the rest retrieved from reference TRBV5-8 and TRBJ2-2, is EAGVTQSPTHLIKTRGQQATLRCSPISGHTSVYWYQQALGLGLQFLLWYDEGEERNRGNFPPRFSGRQFPNYSSELNVNALELEDSALYLCASSLEKGNTGELFFGEGSRLTVL.